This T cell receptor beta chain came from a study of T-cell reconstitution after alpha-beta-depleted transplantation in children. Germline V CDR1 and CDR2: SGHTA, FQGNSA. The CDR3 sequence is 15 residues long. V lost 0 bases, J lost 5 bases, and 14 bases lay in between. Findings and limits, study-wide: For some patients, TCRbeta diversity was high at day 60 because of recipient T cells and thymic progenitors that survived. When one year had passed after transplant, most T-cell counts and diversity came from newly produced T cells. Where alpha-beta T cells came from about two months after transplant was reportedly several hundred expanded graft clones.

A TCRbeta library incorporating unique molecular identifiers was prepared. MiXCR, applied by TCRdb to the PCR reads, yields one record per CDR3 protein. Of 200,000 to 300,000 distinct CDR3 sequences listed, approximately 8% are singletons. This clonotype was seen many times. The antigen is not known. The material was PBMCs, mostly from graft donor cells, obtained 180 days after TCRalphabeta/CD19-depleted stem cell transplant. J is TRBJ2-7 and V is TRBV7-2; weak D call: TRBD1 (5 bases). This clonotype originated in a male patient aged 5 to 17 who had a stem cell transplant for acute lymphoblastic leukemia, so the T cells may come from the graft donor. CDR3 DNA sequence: TGTGCCAGCAGCTTAGCGTTGGGGCCTTGGGACGAGCAGTACTTC. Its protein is CASSLALGPWDEQYF.